The sequence of this T cell receptor beta chain was determined in a study of blood T cell repertoires in COVID-19. Repertoires were generated with immunoSEQ multiplex PCR, while TCRdb's copy carries only in-frame clones and drops some. The data contain more than 110,000 clones, over 75% of them singletons. The origin of this receptor is a woman between 45 and 60 years old who had recovered from COVID-19. The sample taken for sequencing was PBMCs or T cells enriched from blood (not recorded which).

The CDR3 loop reads CASSLRTDSEAFF. CDR3 DNA: TGTGCCAGCAGCCTTCGGACAGATAGTGAAGCTTTCTTT. The gene calls are TRBV3-1 (or the pseudogene TRBV3-2) and TRBJ1-1, with D possibly being TRBD1 (6 bases). Trimming left V 4 bases short and J 7 bases short, with 13 bases between. Looked up from germline, CDR1 is LGHDT and CDR2 is YNNKEL (reference sequence). CDR3 size: 13 residues.